This T cell receptor beta chain was observed in a study of blood T cell repertoires in COVID-19. Study in general: In each case, the material was cDNA or gDNA derived from T cells, B-cell-depleted T cells, or PBMCs.

This CDR3 is built from 17 residues. The ends were cut back, 5 bases at V and 2 bases at J, with 18 bases in the middle. Looked up from germline, CDR1 is LNHDA and CDR2 is SQIVND (reference sequence). In the original analysis: Amplification from reference gene primers served as the basis for estimated nucleated cell counts. Some clones are missing from TCRdb's copy, which holds only in-frame ones; the method was immunoSEQ multiplex PCR. The V and J calls and clone size come from that table; D and trimming were worked out from the DNA. The sample has 150,000 to 200,000 clones, around 77% seen once. The source is a man aged 60 to 69 with active or convalescent COVID-19. Sample: peripheral blood. V gene TRBV19 combines with J gene TRBJ2-2; maybe TRBD1 (7 bases). CDR3 in amino acids: CASSRAAGGPNTGELFF. CDR3 DNA sequence: TGTGCCAGTAGTCGAGCGGCAGGGGGGCCAAACACCGGGGAGCTGTTTTTT.